The subject of this entry is one TCR beta chain. The clone's antigen remains unknown. There are no base qualities to consult, and no much larger clone falls within one base. These data belong to a study of T cell clonotyping in hematopoietic cell transplantation (dated by TCRdb to the early 2020s). Turning to the overall study: Pretransplant recipient samples were obtained after cytoreduction. A total of approximately 130 blood samples were gathered in the study from around 40 consecutive transplant recipients along with their related donors. Recruitment of patients ran from 2015 to January 2017, and follow-up continued until September 2020 or until death.

Study-wide findings and limitations: Recipient repertoires showed only a small fraction of overlap with donor repertoires, and over 97% appeared de novo at the given depth. After transplant, TCR diversity in recipients dropped, and pathologically expanded clonotypes climbed progressively between day 30 and day 180. The sample size was limited, and because cells were not sorted, the contributions of CD4 and CD8 repertoires could not be separated. Broader posttransplant TCR repertoire diversity was predicted by donor and pretransplant recipient Inverse Simpson Index values.

Explained via the paper, the time point label denotes: recipient sample about 28 days before transplant, after cytoreduction. Blood from recipients was drawn roughly 28 days before transplant, then again at days 30, 100 and 180 after transplant. Nuclei Lysis Solution was used to extract genomic DNA from fresh or cryopreserved unfractionated peripheral blood mononuclear cells. The cysteine opens and the phenylalanine closes a CDR3 of 14 amino acids. Only CDR3 DNA is held: 42 bases, read in frame from base 1. The germline V gene (reference sequence) sets CDR1 to MNHEY and CDR2 to SMNVEV. V lost 5 bases and J lost 1 base, and the count of bases not matched to a germline gene is 4. The immunoSEQ assay, a bias-controlled multiplex PCR using V- and J-specific primers, was used to amplify TCR beta CDR3 regions from genomic DNA. In a second PCR step, the CDR3 amplicons were tagged with a proprietary barcode plus Illumina adapter sequences. An Illumina MiSeq instrument was used to sequence the CDR3 libraries. The published analysis was carried out like this. Export and quality control were handled in immunoSEQ Analyzer 3.0, while downstream analyses relied on R Bioconductor and Immunarch. Only productive rearrangements within the normalized downsampled data set were used in the calculation of repertoire metrics. Clonotypes larger than 5 templates in the normalized cohort were defined as pathologically expanded. The Inverse Simpson Index served as the measure of repertoire diversity. CMV-specificity analyses were carried out on the non-normalized data set to capture all clonotypes. TCRdb re-hosts the immuneACCESS table, in-frame sequences only. Its copies lack some clones; in the studies checked, an unresolved V gene accounts for under half of them, and the cause for the rest is not known. The DNA was the basis for D and trimming; V, J and clone size are from that table. This sample is represented by more than 20,000 clones; around 84% of them were singletons. The top ten hold approximately 25% of the sample.

The receptor's source is a woman aged 60-75 years with acute myeloid leukemia. Some clones in this sample may be carry-over from other donors' samples. The chain couples TRBV27 to TRBJ1-1; TRBD1 fits 7 bases in the junction. The source was peripheral blood mononuclear cells, collected before stem cell transplant. The CDR3 loop reads CASSPRDRNTEAFF. Read as DNA, the sequence is TGTGCCAGCAGTCCCCGGGACAGGAACACTGAAGCTTTCTTT.